What follows are 6 T cell receptor beta chains derived from one specimen sequenced in a study of cytomegalovirus exposure and HLA in healthy donors. This PCR relied on a set of 60 Vbeta primers and 13 Jbeta primers. Generated by immunoSEQ multiplex PCR, the TCRdb table keeps only in-frame clones and is missing some. Here the sample spans about 180,000 clones, 60% to 80% being singletons. The sample was PBMCs. These receptors were obtained from a man aged 40-49 years in good health and CMV-seropositive.

The rearrangement uses TRBV5-6 and TRBJ2-5; 14 nucleotides agree with TRBD2. V shed 2 bases, J shed 5 bases, and the junction held 5 bases outside the gene matches. The CDR3 loop spans 16 amino acids. Germline CDR1 SGHDT, CDR2 YYEEEE. The CDR3 nucleotides are TGTGCCAGCAGCTTTTACGGGACTAGCGGGAGTGAGACCCAGTACTTC. Its translation: CASSFYGTSGSETQYF.

The chain combines TRBV27 with TRBJ2-1; 8 nucleotides line up with TRBD2. Germline V gene data show CDR1 as MNHEY and CDR2 as SMNVEV (reference sequence). CDR3 size: 16 residues. The V segment lost 2 bases and the J segment 5 bases; nucleotides outside the gene matches: 8. This chain's CDR3 is CASSLTGLASHNEQFF. CDR3 bases: TGTGCCAGCAGTTTAACTGGACTAGCATCCCACAATGAGCAGTTCTTC.

The chain links TRBV27 to TRBJ1-3; D unresolved. The V end was cut by 8 bases, the J end by 1 base, with 6 bases between. The CDR3 loop spans 12 amino acids. Germline V CDR1 and CDR2: MNHEY, SMNVEV (reference sequence). CDR3 protein: CASGFSGNTIYF. The CDR3 DNA follows: TGTGCCAGCGGCTTTTCTGGAAACACCATATATTTT.

There are a few counts of this clone. V and J are TRBV29-1 and TRBJ2-1, with 8 bases aligning to TRBD1. This CDR3 has 12 amino acids. Germline V gene data show CDR1 as SQVTM and CDR2 as ANQGSEA. The V gene end was trimmed by 5 bases and the J gene end by 10 bases; junction bases not matched to a gene: 7. Here the CDR3 DNA reads TGCAGCGTTTCCGGACAGGGAAGGGAGCAGTTCTTC. Translated, it gives CSVSGQGREQFF.

The chain is built from TRBV18 and TRBJ2-7, with no clear D. Germline CDR1 and CDR2: KGHSH and LQKENI. The CDR3 totals 15 residues. V was trimmed by 2 bases and J by 5 bases, leaving 16 bases between them. In DNA form, the CDR3 reads TGTGCCAGCTCACCAGAGGAGAACCCCATCGACGAGCAGTACTTC. Its translation: CASSPEENPIDEQYF. Variable domain in full (rest from reference TRBV18 and TRBJ2-7): NAGVMQNPRHLVRRRGQEARLRCSPMKGHSHVYWYRQLPEEGLKFMVYLQKENIIDESGMPKERFSAEFPKEGPSILRIQQVVRGDSAAYFCASSPEENPIDEQYFGPGTRLTVT.

The rearrangement uses TRBV6-5 and TRBJ2-2, with TRBD1 matching over 7 bases. Germline lookup yields CDR1 MNHEY and CDR2 SVGAGI. The CDR3 totals 15 residues. V was pared by 5 bases and J by 1 base, with 4 bases of the junction left unmatched. The CDR3 sequence is CASSTRTGNTGELFF. For the CDR3, the DNA is TGTGCCAGCAGTACCAGGACAGGGAACACCGGGGAGCTGTTTTTT.